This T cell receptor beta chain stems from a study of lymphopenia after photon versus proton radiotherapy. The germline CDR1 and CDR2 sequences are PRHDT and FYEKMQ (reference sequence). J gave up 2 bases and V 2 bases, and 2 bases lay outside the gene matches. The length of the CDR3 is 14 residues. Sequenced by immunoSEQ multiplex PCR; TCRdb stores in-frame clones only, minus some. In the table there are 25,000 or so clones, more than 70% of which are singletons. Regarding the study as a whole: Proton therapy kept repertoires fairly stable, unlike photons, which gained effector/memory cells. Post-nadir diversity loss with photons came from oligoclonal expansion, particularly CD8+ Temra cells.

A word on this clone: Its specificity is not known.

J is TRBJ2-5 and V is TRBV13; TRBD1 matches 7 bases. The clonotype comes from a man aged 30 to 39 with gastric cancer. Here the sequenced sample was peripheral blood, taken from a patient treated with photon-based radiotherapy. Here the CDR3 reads CASSLLGQQETQYF. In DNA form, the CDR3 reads TGTGCCAGCAGCTTATTGGGACAGCAAGAGACCCAGTACTTC.